This T cell receptor (beta chain) originates from a study of radiation and T cells in renal cell carcinoma. Turning to the study itself: Nephrectomy followed 15 Gy stereotactic body radiation by 4 weeks.

The table lists this clone with many counts. Time point noted: blood 2 weeks post-SBRT. Stated treatment: 15 Gy SBRT to primary tumor, nephrectomy 4 weeks later. After SBRT, blood was collected at 2 and 4 weeks, plus baseline. Clear cell pathology was present in this patient's renal cell carcinoma. Sequenced by immunoSEQ multiplex PCR; TCRdb stores in-frame clones only, minus some. The sample yields 65,000 to 80,000 clones, approximately 83% seen once. This sequence originates from a woman aged 50 to 60 with renal cell carcinoma. The starting material was blood, obtained from a patient whose treatment included radiotherapy and nephrectomy.

The CDR3 here is CASSLARGSGTEAFF. The DNA of the CDR3 is TGTGCCAGCAGCTTAGCGAGGGGGAGCGGCACTGAAGCTTTCTTT. This sequence joins TRBV7-9 and TRBJ1-1; TRBD1 is a possible D gene (6 bases). CDR1 and CDR2 (germline): SEHNR, FQNEAQ (reference sequence). This CDR3 is 15 amino acids long. Trimming took off 0 bases at V and 4 bases at J, with 12 bases between the two ends.